The 31 T cell receptor beta chains presented below share a single source sample, sequenced in a study of T cell changes during pregnancy in multiple sclerosis. TCRdb's table, derived via immunoSEQ multiplex PCR, lists solely in-frame clones and lacks some. Here the sample spans some 29,000 clones, about nine tenths being singletons. The specimen was CD4+ T cells from peripheral blood mononuclear cells, collected in the first trimester of pregnancy. These receptors were collected from a female donor in good health, enrolled as a control in a pregnancy study.

This chain uses TRBV28 with TRBJ1-3, with 8 bases lining up with TRBD1. Germline CDR1 reads MDHEN; CDR2 reads SYDVKM. V shed 8 bases and J 14 bases; nucleotides not matched to a gene: 8. This CDR3 has 11 amino acids. CDR3 in amino acids: CASGRTGTLYF. For the CDR3, the DNA is TGTGCCAGCGGACGGACAGGGACCTTATATTTT.

V and J are TRBV5-1 and TRBJ2-2; the D gene is possibly TRBD2 (7 bases). Trimming shortened V by 7 bases and J by 2 bases, and 12 bases separated the two germline ends. The CDR3 is 14 amino acids. The germline CDR1 and CDR2 sequences are SGHRS and YFSETQ. The CDR3 reads CASAWGGNTGELFF. As DNA, the CDR3 is TGCGCCAGCGCGTGGGGGGGCAACACCGGGGAGCTGTTTTTT.

CDR3 protein: CATTAGGSQPQHF. The CDR3 DNA is TGTGCCACCACGGCGGGGGGCAGTCAGCCCCAGCATTTT. The chain uses TRBV2 and TRBJ1-5, with D perhaps TRBD1 (6 bases). The CDR3 covers 13 residues. Germline V lookup: CDR1 SNHLY, CDR2 FYNNEI. V was cut by 10 bases and J by 6 bases, with 16 bases left in between.

This clone was seen only a few times. The chain employs TRBV5-1 and TRBJ1-1, with a tentative D call TRBD1 (5 bases). The germline V gene has CDR1 SGHRS and CDR2 YFSETQ. Trimming took 3 bases from V and 1 from J, leaving 7 bases between them. This CDR3 is 13 amino acids long. The CDR3 reads CASSSGQNTEAFF. Written as DNA, the CDR3 is TGCGCCAGCAGCTCCGGACAGAACACTGAAGCTTTCTTT.

This clone came up a few times. The chain links TRBV6-5 to TRBJ1-2; no clear D gene. The germline V gene encodes CDR1 MNHEY and CDR2 SVGAGI. The germline V and J ends were trimmed by 0 bases and 8 bases, with 7 bases remaining between them. This CDR3 spans 12 amino acids. This chain's CDR3 is CASSYSNGGYTF. The CDR3 nucleotides read TGTGCCAGCAGTTACTCGAACGGGGGCTACACCTTC.

CDR3 protein: CASSERPGKNTEAFF. DNA for the CDR3: TGTGCCAGCAGTGAACGGCCAGGGAAGAACACTGAAGCTTTCTTT. This chain links TRBV6-1 with TRBJ1-1; D possibly corresponds to TRBD1 (5 bases). V gave up 2 bases and J gave up 1 base, with 11 bases separating them. There are 15 residues in the CDR3. Germline assignment: CDR1 MNHNS and CDR2 SASEGT.

The chain recombines TRBV28 with TRBJ1-2, with 7 bases lining up with TRBD1. CDR3 size: 14 residues. Germline values: CDR1 MDHEN, CDR2 SYDVKM. Trimming cost V 6 bases and J 0 bases; bases outside gene matches: 4. The CDR3 region has the DNA TGTGCCAGCAGACTCAGGGGGTCTAACTATGGCTACACCTTC. This encodes CASRLRGSNYGYTF.

This rearrangement joins TRBV23-1 to TRBJ2-4; 7 nucleotides agree with TRBD2. TRBV23-1 is an open reading frame, and its role is uncertain. V shed 6 bases and J 2 bases; nucleotides not matched to a gene: 13. The CDR3 runs to 17 residues. The CDR3 loop is CASRRLGGSLTKNIQYF. The CDR3 bases are TGCGCCAGCAGGCGCTTGGGCGGGAGCCTGACCAAAAACATTCAGTACTTC.

This clone was detected once. The rearrangement links TRBV7-6 to TRBJ2-7; TRBD2 aligns across 10 bases. The trim removed 1 base at V and 0 bases at J, leaving 15 bases unmatched. Germline V gene lookup returns CDR1 SGHVS and CDR2 FNYEAQ. CDR3 length equals 20 residues. The CDR3 sequence is CASSLGVASGGPGGSYEQYF. DNA for the CDR3: TGTGCCAGCAGCTTAGGGGTGGCTAGCGGGGGCCCCGGGGGCTCCTACGAGCAGTACTTC.

The V and J genes are TRBV5-6 and TRBJ2-2, with D unresolved. The V gene lost 0 bases and the J gene lost 6 bases, with 15 bases spanning the gap. This CDR3 has 16 amino acids. Germline CDR1 and CDR2: SGHDT and YYEEEE. The DNA of the CDR3 is TGTGCCAGCAGCTTGGCATTGGGCCTCGAGCCCGGGGAGCTGTTTTTT. Translated: CASSLALGLEPGELFF.

The V gene is TRBV7-9, the J gene TRBJ2-1, with TRBD2 identical over 8 bases. CDR1 is SEHNR and CDR2 is FQNEAQ in the germline V gene (reference sequence). The J segment lost 7 bases and the V segment lost 3 bases, leaving 8 bases of the junction unmatched. This CDR3 comprises 15 residues. The CDR3 DNA sequence: TGTGCCAGCAGCTTCGGCGGGAGGTTTTTGAATGAGCAGTTCTTC. It is translated as CASSFGGRFLNEQFF.

V usage is TRBV6-5 and J usage is TRBJ1-5; 7 bases map to TRBD1. V lost 6 bases, J lost 10 bases, and 9 bases stayed unmatched. CDR3 size: 13 residues. Germline CDR1 MNHEY, CDR2 SVGAGI. The CDR3 bases are TGTGCCAGCAGAGACAGGGCCGAAGGACCCCAGCATTTT. It encodes CASRDRAEGPQHF.

This chain uses TRBV18 with TRBJ2-7, with TRBD1 matching over 8 bases. The CDR3 consists of 14 residues. V was pared by 5 bases and J by 6 bases, with 9 bases of the junction left unmatched. From germline, CDR1 is KGHSH and CDR2 LQKENI. CDR3 sequence: CASSTGGPVSEQYF. As DNA, the CDR3 is TGTGCCAGCTCAACAGGGGGTCCCGTCTCCGAGCAGTACTTC.

V usage is TRBV5-1 and J usage is TRBJ2-5; no reliable D call. The germline V gene has CDR1 SGHRS and CDR2 YFSETQ. The CDR3 has 13 residues. The V end lost 4 bases, the J end lost 0 bases, and 7 bases lay between the germline ends. The CDR3 DNA follows: TGCGCCAGCAGCCCTCGGTACCAAGAGACCCAGTACTTC. Its translation: CASSPRYQETQYF.

The J gene is TRBJ1-1, the V gene TRBV19; D might be TRBD1 (6 bases). The CDR3 spans 14 residues. V was pared by 7 bases and J by 3 bases, with 15 bases between. The germline CDR1 and CDR2 sequences are LNHDA and SQIVND (reference sequence). The CDR3, as DNA: TGTGCCAGTATCCAGGGGCTGTACGACACTGAAGCTTTCTTT. Translated, it gives CASIQGLYDTEAFF.

J is TRBJ2-7 and V is TRBV7-2; 7 nucleotides agree with TRBD1. CDR3 length: 15 residues. Germline V lookup: CDR1 SGHTA, CDR2 FQGNSA. The V gene end was trimmed by 0 bases and the J gene end by 2 bases; junction bases not matched to a gene: 4. Here the CDR3 DNA reads TGTGCCAGCAGCTTAGCGTTCGGGACAGCCTACGAGCAGTACTTC. The encoded protein is CASSLAFGTAYEQYF.

V usage is TRBV4-3 and J usage is TRBJ2-1; 7 bases are a match to TRBD2. This CDR3 has 17 amino acids. The V segment lost 0 bases and the J segment 2 bases; nucleotides outside the gene matches: 7. CDR1 and CDR2 from the germline V gene are LGHNA and YSLEER. CDR3 sequence: CASSQEGQAGTYNEQFF. The CDR3 DNA reads TGCGCCAGCAGCCAAGAGGGTCAAGCGGGAACCTACAATGAGCAGTTCTTC.

This clone was seen just once. This chain joins TRBV5-1 and TRBJ2-7, with TRBD2 matching 9 bases. CDR3 length equals 18 residues. Germline lookup yields CDR1 SGHRS and CDR2 YFSETQ. The J segment lost 2 bases and the V segment lost 1 base, leaving 13 bases of the junction unmatched. DNA of the CDR3: TGCGCCAGCAGCTTGTTAGGGGGCGCAGGGACTAGCACCTACGAGCAGTACTTC. Its protein is CASSLLGGAGTSTYEQYF.

V and J are TRBV11-2 and TRBJ2-2, with 9 bases fitting TRBD1. The V segment lost 4 bases and the J segment 4 bases; nucleotides outside the gene matches: 7. Per germline, CDR1 SGHAT and CDR2 FQNNGV. This CDR3 has 16 residues. As DNA, the CDR3 is TGTGCCAGCAGCTACGGGACAGGGCCACTCACCGGGGAGCTGTTTTTT. It specifies CASSYGTGPLTGELFF. Full variable domain (missing parts from reference TRBV11-2 and TRBJ2-2): EAGVAQSPRYKIIEKRQSVAFWCNPISGHATLYWYQQILGQGPKLLIQFQNNGVVDDSQLPKDRFSAERLKGVDSTLKIQPAKLEDSAVYLCASSYGTGPLTGELFFGEGSRLTVL.

This sequence joins TRBV5-1 and TRBJ2-5; no reliable D call. The CDR3 extends over 13 amino acids. Germline V gives CDR1 SGHRS, CDR2 YFSETQ. The germline V and J ends were trimmed by 5 bases and 0 bases, with 8 bases remaining between them. In DNA, the CDR3 is TGCGCCAGCAGAGACTGGAACCAAGAGACCCAGTACTTC. Amino acid sequence: CASRDWNQETQYF.

The V call is TRBV7-3, the J call TRBJ2-2, with a tentative D call TRBD2 (5 bases). The CDR3 spans 16 residues. Germline lookup yields CDR1 SGHTA and CDR2 FQGTGA. V was pared by 5 bases and J by 6 bases, with 19 bases between. The CDR3 spells CASSPRTVISAGELFF. The CDR3 coding sequence is TGTGCCAGCAGCCCGAGGACTGTGATTAGCGCCGGGGAGCTGTTTTTT.

Only one count was recorded for this clone. The chain combines TRBV29-1 with TRBJ1-2, with D possibly TRBD1 on 5 matching bases. Deletions cut 4 bases from V and 9 bases from J, with 15 bases between. In germline, CDR1 is SQVTM, CDR2 ANQGSEA. This CDR3 has 12 residues. Here the CDR3 reads CSVGGGARSYTF. CDR3 DNA: TGCAGCGTTGGCGGGGGTGCCAGGAGCTACACCTTC.

The J gene is TRBJ2-1, the V gene TRBV28; TRBD2 aligns across 11 bases. CDR1 is MDHEN and CDR2 is SYDVKM in the germline V gene. With V trimmed by 5 bases and J by 2 bases, 5 bases remained unmatched. CDR3 length equals 16 residues. The CDR3 DNA reads TGTGCCAGCAGTGCCCTACTAGCGGGAGCCTACAATGAGCAGTTCTTC. Translating gives CASSALLAGAYNEQFF.

The rearrangement uses TRBV7-2 and TRBJ2-2; 7 bases fit TRBD1. CDR1 SGHTA and CDR2 FQGNSA come from the germline V gene. V lost 4 bases and J lost 3; bases outside the gene matches: 5. This CDR3 has 15 residues. CDR3 DNA sequence: TGTGCCAGCAGCTACCGGCAGGGGGACACCGGGGAGCTGTTTTTT. Translating it yields CASSYRQGDTGELFF.

This sequence joins TRBV25-1 and TRBJ1-4; 7 bases match TRBD1. CDR1 is MGHDK, CDR2 SYGVNS, per germline. V trimming: 5 bases; J trimming: 4 bases; junction bases outside the gene matches: 7. CDR3 length: 15 residues. Here the CDR3 reads CASSPRQGVNEKLFF. The CDR3 nucleotides read TGTGCCAGCAGTCCCCGACAGGGTGTTAATGAAAAACTGTTTTTT.

V usage is TRBV28 and J usage is TRBJ1-2, with D perhaps matching TRBD1 (5 bases). Trimming took off 11 bases at V and 5 bases at J, with 21 bases between the two ends. The V gene's germline CDR1 is MDHEN and CDR2 SYDVKM. This CDR3 has 14 residues. CDR3 region: CAGKQQGLGYGYTF. The CDR3 DNA is TGTGCCGGGAAACAGCAGGGATTAGGTTATGGCTACACCTTC.

The chain uses TRBV2 and TRBJ1-5; weak D call: TRBD1 (5 bases). Per the germline V gene, CDR1 is SNHLY and CDR2 is FYNNEI. The CDR3 covers 15 residues. V gave up 4 bases and J gave up 0 bases, with 10 bases separating them. CDR3 protein: CASSAGGDSNQPQHF. CDR3 nucleotide sequence: TGTGCCAGCAGTGCGGGGGGGGATAGCAATCAGCCCCAGCATTTT.

This clone has only one observation. This chain links TRBV11-1 with TRBJ1-1, with TRBD1 identical over 8 bases. V dropped 5 bases and J dropped 3; count of bases not matched to a gene: 14. The CDR3 has 17 residues. In germline, CDR1 is SGHAT, CDR2 FQDESV (reference sequence). The CDR3 loop reads CASSPKRRTGRDTEAFF. DNA of the CDR3: TGTGCCAGCAGCCCAAAACGACGGACAGGGAGGGACACTGAAGCTTTCTTT. The full variable domain, in which reference TRBV11-1 and TRBJ1-1 provide the parts outside the CDR3, is EAEVAQSPRYKITEKSQAVAFWCDPISGHATLYWYRQILGQGPELLVQFQDESVVDDSQLPKDRFSAERLKGVDSTLKIQPAELGDSAMYLCASSPKRRTGRDTEAFFGQGTRLTVV.

This chain uses TRBV19 with TRBJ2-3; TRBD1 might be the D (5 bases). V was shortened by 1 base and J by 2 bases, with 10 bases between the two germline ends. CDR1 and CDR2 from the germline V gene are LNHDA and SQIVND (reference sequence). This CDR3 contains 15 residues. The CDR3 DNA sequence: TGTGCCAGTAGTATAGGAGCAGGGATCACAGATACGCAGTATTTT. Its translation is CASSIGAGITDTQYF.

The V call is TRBV19, the J call TRBJ2-7, with 7 bases matching TRBD2. With V trimmed by 8 bases and J by 6 bases, 13 bases remained unmatched. Germline CDR1 is LNHDA and CDR2 is SQIVND (reference sequence). The CDR3 runs to 14 residues. In DNA, the CDR3 is TGTGCCAGTCGGCCACGGGGGGAGCGAGTCGAGCAGTACTTC. This encodes CASRPRGERVEQYF.

The chain couples TRBV19 to TRBJ1-1, with a tentative D call TRBD1 (5 bases). V was pared by 7 bases and J by 4 bases, with 10 bases between. CDR3 size: 12 residues. CDR1 LNHDA and CDR2 SQIVND come from the germline V gene (reference sequence). DNA of the CDR3: TGTGCCAGTAAGGGACTGGGCACTGAAGCTTTCTTT. Its translation is CASKGLGTEAFF.